The 27 T cell receptor beta chains listed next were all sequenced from one sample in a study of cytomegalovirus exposure and HLA in healthy donors. PCR was performed using 60 Vbeta and 13 Jbeta primers. The repertoire was sequenced with immunoSEQ multiplex PCR; TCRdb's copy has only in-frame clones and lacks some. The table records some 130,000 clones, 84% of them present only once. Sample: PBMCs. The source is a man between 45 and 60 years old in good health and CMV-seronegative.

The rearrangement uses TRBV4-2 and TRBJ2-5; perhaps TRBD1 as D (6 bases). The CDR3 loop spans 12 amino acids. Looked up from germline, CDR1 is LGHNA and CDR2 is YNFKEQ. Deletions cut 5 bases from V and 5 bases from J, with 9 bases between. Written as DNA, the CDR3 is TGTGCCAGCAGCTCGAGGGGGGAGACCCAGTACTTC. Translating it yields CASSSRGETQYF.

J is TRBJ1-2 and V is TRBV5-6, with 7 bases aligning to TRBD1. CDR1 is SGHDT, CDR2 YYEEEE, per germline. V dropped 5 bases and J dropped 6; count of bases not matched to a gene: 10. The CDR3 contains 14 residues. Here the CDR3 DNA reads TGTGCCAGCAGGGTAACAGGGGAGATTCATGGCTACACCTTC. Amino acids: CASRVTGEIHGYTF.

The chain joins TRBV2 to TRBJ2-7; D is perhaps TRBD1 (6 bases). The V gene's germline CDR1 is SNHLY and CDR2 FYNNEI. This CDR3 has 12 amino acids. V was trimmed by 6 bases and J by 6 bases, leaving 12 bases between them. The CDR3 here is CASRGATAEQYF. In nucleotides, the CDR3 is TGTGCCAGCAGGGGGGCGACGGCCGAGCAGTACTTC.

The chain uses TRBV4-1 and TRBJ1-1; D call uncertain. CDR1 and CDR2 (germline): MGHRA, YSYEKL. V lost 1 base and J 0 bases, leaving 6 bases between the germline ends. The CDR3 extends over 14 amino acids. CDR3 sequence: CASSQGSLNTEAFF. CDR3 sequence (DNA): TGCGCCAGCAGCCAAGGCAGTTTGAACACTGAAGCTTTCTTT.

The gene calls are TRBV7-9 and TRBJ1-2; a possible D gene is TRBD1 (6 bases). Trimming stripped 1 base from V and 4 bases from J, with 10 bases between. Germline CDR1 and CDR2: SEHNR and FQNEAQ (reference sequence). The CDR3 sequence is 14 residues long. For the CDR3, the DNA is TGTGCCAGCAGCTTAGATGGGACACCCTATGGCTACACCTTC. This sequence encodes CASSLDGTPYGYTF.

This rearrangement joins TRBV11-1 to TRBJ2-7; TRBD1 agrees at 9 bases. With V trimmed by 3 bases and J by 3 bases, 3 bases remained unmatched. CDR1 and CDR2 from the germline V gene are SGHAT and FQDESV (reference sequence). This CDR3 has 14 amino acids. The chain's CDR3 is CASSLGQGGYEQYF. CDR3 DNA sequence: TGTGCCAGCAGCTTGGGACAGGGAGGCTACGAGCAGTACTTC.

This clone was observed a single time. The chain combines TRBV29-1 with TRBJ2-5; possibly TRBD2 for D (6 bases). CDR1 and CDR2 (germline): SQVTM, ANQGSEA. This CDR3 is 13 amino acids long. V was pared by 5 bases and J by 0 bases, with 10 bases between. The DNA of the CDR3 is TGCAGCGTTCAGGGACTTGACCAAGAGACCCAGTACTTC. This encodes CSVQGLDQETQYF.

Turning to this clone: One junction end disagrees with the germline gene, perhaps due to a read error. J is TRBJ1-1 and V is TRBV6-5; tentatively, D is TRBD1 (5 bases). The CDR3 is 14 residues long. Germline values: CDR1 MNHEY, CDR2 SVGAGI. In DNA form, the CDR3 reads TGTGCCAGCAGTTACGCAGGGCATTACACTGGAGCTTTCTTT. Its translation is CASSYAGHYTGAFF.

CDR3 protein: CSVERDRGRPQETQYF. DNA of the CDR3: TGCAGCGTTGAAAGGGACAGGGGACGCCCCCAAGAGACCCAGTACTTC. The genes are TRBV29-1 and TRBJ2-5, with 10 bases that match TRBD1. With V trimmed by 2 bases and J by 1 base, 7 bases remained unmatched. Germline CDR1 SQVTM, CDR2 ANQGSEA. The CDR3 totals 16 residues. Full variable domain (remainder filled in from reference TRBV29-1 and TRBJ2-5): SAVISQKPSRDICQRGTSLTIQCQVDSQVTMMFWYRQQPGQSLTLIATANQGSEATYESGFVIDKFPISRPNLTFSTLTVSNMSPEDSSIYLCSVERDRGRPQETQYFGPGTRLLVL.

This rearrangement joins TRBV11-2 to TRBJ1-6, with TRBD1 matching 7 bases. Germline trimming cut 1 base from V and 10 bases from J; bases unmatched to any gene: 7. The CDR3 is made up of 15 amino acids. Germline loops: CDR1 SGHAT, CDR2 FQNNGV. The CDR3 spells CASSLVAGGRSPLHF. The CDR3 DNA is TGTGCCAGCAGCTTAGTGGCAGGGGGTCGCTCACCCCTCCACTTT.

V is TRBV19 and J is TRBJ2-3; D is perhaps TRBD2 (6 bases). This CDR3 is built from 15 residues. Trimming left V 6 bases short and J 2 bases short, with 15 bases between. CDR1 is LNHDA, CDR2 SQIVND, per germline (reference sequence). Here the CDR3 reads CASRVYGGLTDTQYF. Here the CDR3 DNA reads TGTGCCAGTAGGGTCTACGGGGGACTCACAGATACGCAGTATTTT.

This clone is a singleton in its sample. The junction departs from germline at one end; a sequencing error may be responsible. The chain recombines TRBV5-4 with TRBJ1-2; TRBD1 aligns across 7 bases. The CDR3 totals 11 residues. Per the germline V gene, CDR1 is SGHNT and CDR2 is YYREEE (reference sequence). CDR3 nucleotide sequence: TGTGCCAGTACGACAGGGTATGGCTACCCCTTC. Translated, it gives CASTTGYGYPF. Full variable domain (outside the CDR3, taken from reference TRBV5-4 and TRBJ1-2): ETGVTQSPTHLIKTRGQQVTLRCSSQSGHNTVSWYQQALGQGPQFIFQYYREEENGRGNFPPRFSGLQFPNYSSELNVNALELDDSALYLCASTTGYGYPFGSGTRLTVV.

The J gene is TRBJ2-7, the V gene TRBV30, with D possibly TRBD2 on 6 matching bases. V was cut by 1 base and J by 3 bases, with 10 bases left in between. The CDR3 contains 13 residues. CDR1 is GTSNPN and CDR2 is SVGIG in the germline V gene (reference sequence). The CDR3: CAWSGEVGYEQYF. For the CDR3, the DNA is TGTGCCTGGAGTGGGGAGGTCGGCTACGAGCAGTACTTC.

The chain links TRBV7-9 to TRBJ1-3; D gene unclear. V was pared by 1 base and J by 2 bases, with 6 bases between. The germline V gene has CDR1 SEHNR and CDR2 FQNEAQ (reference sequence). CDR3 length: 14 residues. The CDR3 loop is CASSLGLAGNTIYF. CDR3 sequence (DNA): TGTGCCAGCAGCTTAGGACTAGCTGGAAACACCATATATTTT.

This clone was observed a single time. The V call is TRBV7-9, the J call TRBJ2-1; tentative D call: TRBD2 (6 bases). From germline, CDR1 is SEHNR and CDR2 FQNEAQ (reference sequence). This CDR3 region has 11 residues. Trimming removed 5 bases at V and 10 bases at J, with 9 bases between. CDR3 coding DNA: TGTGCCAGCAGCGATGGGAGGGAGCAGTTCTTC. It specifies CASSDGREQFF. Complete variable domain (other parts from reference TRBV7-9 and TRBJ2-1): DTGVSQNPRHKITKRGQNVTFRCDPISEHNRLYWYRQTLGQGPEFLTYFQNEAQLEKSRLLSDRFSAERPKGSFSTLEIQRTEQGDSAMYLCASSDGREQFFGPGTRLTVL.

The genes are TRBV27 and TRBJ1-5; 8 nucleotides match TRBD1. There are 13 residues in the CDR3. CDR1 is MNHEY, CDR2 SMNVEV, per germline (reference sequence). V lost 9 bases, J lost 6 bases, and 7 bases stayed unmatched. CDR3 sequence: CASGQGITQPQHF. The CDR3, as DNA: TGTGCCAGTGGACAGGGTATAACTCAGCCCCAGCATTTT.

As DNA, the CDR3 is TGCGCCAGCAGCTTGTTGGGGACAAGCATCGGTGGCTACACCTTC. This codes for CASSLLGTSIGGYTF. The chain joins TRBV5-1 to TRBJ1-2; TRBD1 might be the D (6 bases). V was shortened by 1 base and J by 7 bases, with 17 bases between the two germline ends. Germline V gene sequence: CDR1 SGHRS, CDR2 YFSETQ. This CDR3 has 15 amino acids.

This chain uses TRBV7-3 with TRBJ1-1, with a tentative D call TRBD1 (6 bases). The CDR3 is 15 residues long. Trimming removed 2 bases from V and 7 bases from J, with 17 bases in between. CDR1 and CDR2 (germline): SGHTA, FQGTGA. This chain's CDR3 is CASSLQIGDTNEAFF. The CDR3 DNA reads TGTGCCAGCAGCTTACAGATTGGGGACACGAATGAAGCTTTCTTT. Drawing the rest from reference TRBV7-3 and TRBJ1-1, the complete variable domain is GAGVSQTPSNKVTEKGKYVELRCDPISGHTALYWYRQSLGQGPEFLIYFQGTGAADDSGLPNDRFFAVRPEGSVSTLKIQRTERGDSAVYLCASSLQIGDTNEAFFGQGTRLTVV.

This chain links TRBV4-1 with TRBJ2-3, with D hard to call. CDR1 and CDR2 (germline): MGHRA, YSYEKL. V was cut by 4 bases and J by 4 bases, with 12 bases left in between. The CDR3 spans 14 residues. CDR3 sequence (DNA): TGCGCCAGCAGCCGCTTGGTAACATCAGATACGCAGTATTTT. This gives the protein CASSRLVTSDTQYF.

This clone showed up just once. This chain uses TRBV30 with TRBJ1-1; 7 nucleotides align to TRBD1. The CDR3 runs 14 residues. V lost 2 bases, J lost 8 bases, and 11 bases stayed unmatched. Germline CDR1 reads GTSNPN; CDR2 reads SVGIG (reference sequence). The CDR3: CAWSLRGGWAEAFF. CDR3 nucleotides: TGTGCCTGGAGTCTCCGAGGGGGCTGGGCGGAAGCTTTCTTT.

The chain employs TRBV23-1 and TRBJ1-5; D unresolved. Being an ORF, TRBV23-1 has a function that is uncertain. This CDR3 has 17 amino acids. V lost 3 bases and J 0 bases, leaving 15 bases between the germline ends. The CDR3 reads CASSHRVPVNSNQPQHF. CDR3 DNA: TGCGCCAGCAGTCATCGGGTTCCGGTAAATAGCAATCAGCCCCAGCATTTT.

V gene TRBV7-9 combines with J gene TRBJ2-7; possible D gene TRBD1, 5 bases. In germline, CDR1 is SEHNR, CDR2 FQNEAQ (reference sequence). The CDR3 has 14 residues. Trimming cost V 1 base and J 6 bases, with 13 bases left between them. The CDR3 loop reads CASSLGEGVAEQYF. The CDR3 DNA follows: TGTGCCAGCAGCTTAGGGGAAGGGGTTGCCGAGCAGTACTTC.

The chain has TRBV5-6 and TRBJ2-7; perhaps TRBD2 as D (6 bases). V shed 0 bases and J shed 3 bases, with 16 bases lying between them. Germline V CDR1 and CDR2: SGHDT, YYEEEE. The CDR3 totals 16 residues. The CDR3 region is CASSLDRGRDFYEQYF. Written as DNA, the CDR3 is TGTGCCAGCAGCTTGGATCGGGGAAGGGACTTCTACGAGCAGTACTTC.

This chain joins TRBV29-1 and TRBJ1-1; D gene uncertain. Germline CDR1 reads SQVTM; CDR2 reads ANQGSEA. With 4 bases removed from V and 1 base from J, the gap between germline ends came to 13 bases. The CDR3 totals 14 residues. CDR3 DNA sequence: TGCAGCGTTGGCAGGTGGGTTGGGAACACTGAAGCTTTCTTT. This gives the protein CSVGRWVGNTEAFF.

The rearrangement links TRBV7-2 to TRBJ2-2; D may be TRBD1 (6 bases). V was pared by 8 bases and J by 1 base, with 8 bases between. Germline values: CDR1 SGHTA, CDR2 FQGNSA. The CDR3 consists of 13 residues. CDR3 nucleotides: TGTGCCAGCCGGGGACAGAACACCGGGGAGCTGTTTTTT. It codes for CASRGQNTGELFF.

The CDR3 coding sequence is TGTGCCAGCAGTCGACAGGGGGCGAACTATGGCTACACCTTC. This translates into CASSRQGANYGYTF. The chain links TRBV6-1 to TRBJ1-2, with 10 bases identical to TRBD1. The length of the CDR3 is 14 residues. CDR1 is MNHNS and CDR2 is SASEGT in the germline V gene. Germline trimming cut 5 bases from V and 2 bases from J; bases unmatched to any gene: 2.

The chain joins TRBV14 to TRBJ2-5, with D tentatively TRBD2 (5 bases). This CDR3 is 15 amino acids long. CDR1 and CDR2 (germline): SGHDN, FVKESK. The V gene lost 2 bases and the J gene lost 4 bases, with 14 bases spanning the gap. The CDR3 loop reads CASSQWSGRSETQYF. The CDR3 DNA is TGTGCCAGCAGCCAATGGTCGGGAAGGTCAGAGACCCAGTACTTC.